A single sample is the source of the 5 T cell receptor beta chains below, sequenced in a study of blood T cell repertoires in COVID-19. Assay used: immunoSEQ multiplex PCR; TCRdb lists only in-frame clones, some missing. This sample carries fewer than 350,000 clones, approximately 89% of them seen once, and the ten largest clones take approximately 8.8%. Sequencing was performed on PBMCs or T cells enriched from blood (not recorded which). The receptors were sampled from a woman aged 40 to 49 who had recovered from COVID-19.

J is TRBJ1-2 and V is TRBV11-2; D uncertain. The CDR3 spans 12 residues. Deletions cut 5 bases from V and 8 bases from J, with 12 bases between. The germline gives CDR1 SGHAT, CDR2 FQNNGV. CDR3 residues: CASSVESPGYTF. The CDR3 DNA follows: TGTGCCAGCAGCGTTGAGTCCCCGGGCTACACCTTC.

This chain connects TRBV7-8 to TRBJ2-6; 7 nucleotides line up with TRBD2. The CDR3 is 20 amino acids. Losses at the gene ends were 1 base for V and 4 bases for J; bases not matched to a gene: 16. CDR1 and CDR2 from the germline V gene are SGHVS and FQNEAQ. In nucleotides, the CDR3 is TGTGCCAGCAGCTTAGAAGGGGAGGGGATCGTTCTCTGGGGGGCCAACGTCCTGACTTTC. Its protein product is CASSLEGEGIVLWGANVLTF.

The chain uses TRBV2 and TRBJ1-2, with D perhaps matching TRBD1 (6 bases). Germline lookup yields CDR1 SNHLY and CDR2 FYNNEI. The CDR3 has 14 residues. V was pared by 11 bases and J by 13 bases, with 29 bases between. CDR3 amino acids: CAGLGDTELGDSTF. The CDR3 bases are TGTGCCGGACTCGGGGACACCGAATTAGGTGATAGCACCTTC.

V is TRBV3-1 (or the pseudogene TRBV3-2) and J is TRBJ1-3; D ambiguous. The CDR3 has 15 residues. Trimming removed 3 bases from V and 3 bases from J, with 12 bases in between. CDR1 is LGHDT, CDR2 YNNKEL, per germline (reference sequence). The CDR3 loop reads CASSQPVAGGNTIYF. Here the CDR3 DNA reads TGTGCCAGCAGCCAGCCGGTCGCAGGTGGAAACACCATATATTTT.

This chain uses TRBV29-1 with TRBJ2-7; a possible D gene is TRBD1 (5 bases). Trimming removed 4 bases at V and 2 bases at J, with 15 bases between. The CDR3 is made up of 14 amino acids. Germline V gene lookup returns CDR1 SQVTM and CDR2 ANQGSEA. The CDR3 sequence is CSVGDSPLTYEQYF. Written as DNA, the CDR3 is TGCAGCGTTGGTGACAGTCCTCTTACCTACGAGCAGTACTTC.